What follows are 18 T cell receptor beta chains derived from one specimen sequenced in a study of blood T cells in healthy people across ages. Then a second PCR, running roughly 6 to 12 cycles, was carried out with a sample-barcoded 5' primer and a J-beta primer mix. TCRdb fed the 5' RACE reads into MiXCR, producing one record per CDR3 protein. The data show 650,000 to 1,000,000 distinct CDR3 sequences, with about 34% seen just once and approximately 12% held by the top ten. Specimen: blood. These receptors all come from a man between 18 and 29 years old in good health.

This clonotype came up a few times. The chain is built from TRBV7-7 and TRBJ2-1, with TRBD1 matching over 9 bases. Germline V gene lookup returns CDR1 SSHAT and CDR2 FNYEAQ (reference sequence). Trimming took 5 bases from V and 8 from J; bases not matched to a gene: 13. This CDR3 has 16 residues. The CDR3 DNA reads as TGTGCCAGCAGCCTCGGGCTGGGACAGGGTAGTGATGAGCAGTTCTTC. Its translation: CASSLGLGQGSDEQFF.

The gene calls are TRBV29-1 and TRBJ2-7, with 7 nucleotides matching TRBD1. The J call may be wrong; the DNA end is better matched by TRBJ2-5. CDR3 length equals 15 residues. Germline CDR1 reads SQVTM; CDR2 reads ANQGSEA. CDR3 residues: CSVKSGQMYQETQYF. CDR3 nucleotides: TGCAGCGTAAAGTCGGGACAGATGTACCAAGAGACCCAGTACTTC.

The chain recombines TRBV10-3 with TRBJ2-5; 8 bases line up with TRBD1. CDR3 length: 12 amino acids. Germline loops: CDR1 ENHRY, CDR2 SYGVKD. Losses at the gene ends were 9 bases for V and 2 bases for J; bases not matched to a gene: 2. In nucleotides, the CDR3 is TGTGCCATAGGGACAGGACAAGAGACCCAGTACTTC. It encodes CAIGTGQETQYF.

This clonotype has only a few counts. The V and J genes are TRBV7-2 and TRBJ2-3; TRBD1 might be the D (5 bases). Germline CDR1 reads SGHTA; CDR2 reads FQGNSA. CDR3 length: 16 amino acids. V was cut by 6 bases and J by 4 bases, with 20 bases left in between. CDR3 sequence (DNA): TGTGCCAGCAGGGGGCCCCCAGCGAAGGGCCCAGATACGCAGTATTTT. It translates to CASRGPPAKGPDTQYF.

The chain recombines TRBV3-1 with TRBJ2-4, with D possibly TRBD2 on 6 matching bases. The CDR3 runs 14 residues. The V gene's germline CDR1 is LGHDT and CDR2 YNNKEL (reference sequence). Trimming removed 1 base from V and 6 bases from J, with 10 bases in between. DNA of the CDR3: TGTGCCAGCAGCCAAGGAAGGGACTCAAACATTCAGTACTTC. Protein sequence: CASSQGRDSNIQYF.

There are many counts of this clonotype. The chain combines TRBV20-1 with TRBJ2-5, with unresolved D. The germline V gene encodes CDR1 DFQATT and CDR2 SNEGSKA (reference sequence). V shed 0 bases and J shed 0 bases, with 5 bases lying between them. This CDR3 has 13 amino acids. The chain's CDR3 is CSARDTYQETQYF. The CDR3 bases are TGCAGTGCTAGAGACACGTACCAAGAGACCCAGTACTTC.

The gene calls are TRBV5-5 and TRBJ2-1; unclear D gene. CDR1 is SGHKS and CDR2 is YYEKEE in the germline V gene (reference sequence). The V end was cut by 1 base, the J end by 6 bases, with 8 bases between. The CDR3 spans 13 residues. The CDR3 bases are TGTGCCAGCAGCTTGTATCATGTCAATGAGCAGTTCTTC. This translates into CASSLYHVNEQFF.

This clonotype was detected only a few times. This chain uses TRBV2 with TRBJ1-5; TRBD1 matches at 12 bases. The V and J ends lost 6 bases and 7 bases, in that order; junction bases with no gene match: 7. The CDR3 loop spans 15 amino acids. Germline V gene lookup returns CDR1 SNHLY and CDR2 FYNNEI. The CDR3 loop is CASRGQGAIGQPQHF. In nucleotides, the CDR3 is TGTGCCAGCAGGGGACAGGGGGCAATTGGACAGCCCCAGCATTTT.

The table lists this clonotype with a few counts. The chain carries TRBV5-1 and TRBJ2-4; TRBD2 might be the D (6 bases). The V end was cut by 2 bases, the J end by 1 base, with 13 bases between. Germline values: CDR1 SGHRS, CDR2 YFSETQ. The CDR3 spans 16 residues. CDR3: CASSLHNSGAKNIQYF. For the CDR3, the DNA is TGCGCCAGCAGCTTACATAATAGCGGTGCCAAAAACATTCAGTACTTC. The entire variable domain, with the rest obtained from reference TRBV5-1 and TRBJ2-4, is as follows: KAGVTQTPRYLIKTRGQQVTLSCSPISGHRSVSWYQQTPGQGLQFLFEYFSETQRNKGNFPGRFSGRQFSNSRSEMNVSTLELGDSALYLCASSLHNSGAKNIQYFGAGTRLSVL.

The chain carries TRBV9 and TRBJ2-2; no clear D gene. The ends were cut back, 4 bases at V and 4 bases at J, with 11 bases in the middle. The CDR3 loop spans 14 amino acids. Germline CDR1 SGDLS, CDR2 YYNGEE. In DNA form, the CDR3 reads TGTGCCAGCAGCTCTGGGCCTGTCACCGGGGAGCTGTTTTTT. This codes for CASSSGPVTGELFF.

The sample holds a few counts of this clonotype. The rearrangement uses TRBV6-5 and TRBJ1-5; 7 bases are shared with TRBD1. This CDR3 is built from 15 residues. CDR1 and CDR2 (germline): MNHEY, SVGAGI. V lost 2 bases and J lost 5; bases outside the gene matches: 6. The CDR3 sequence: CASSYGQGDDQPQHF. The CDR3 DNA sequence: TGTGCCAGCAGTTACGGCCAGGGGGACGATCAGCCCCAGCATTTT.

Regarding this clonotype: The junction shows a germline mismatch at one end, possibly a read error. V gene TRBV7-2 combines with J gene TRBJ2-3; a possible D gene is TRBD2 (7 bases). The CDR3 runs 17 residues. The germline V gene has CDR1 SGHTA and CDR2 FQGNSA. The CDR3 DNA reads TGTGCCAGCAGCTTACGAGGCGGGGGCGCTAGCACAGGTACGCAGTATTTT. This codes for CASSLRGGGASTGTQYF.

The rearrangement joins TRBV27 to TRBJ1-5, with no clear D. This CDR3 is built from 15 residues. CDR1 MNHEY and CDR2 SMNVEV come from the germline V gene (reference sequence). V was cut by 5 bases and J by 2 bases, with 13 bases left in between. CDR3 amino acids: CASSLQYSRNQPQHF. CDR3 DNA sequence: TGTGCCAGCAGTCTACAATACAGCCGCAATCAGCCCCAGCATTTT.

This sequence joins TRBV9 and TRBJ2-2; 7 nucleotides match TRBD1. CDR1 is SGDLS, CDR2 YYNGEE, per germline. This CDR3 comprises 16 residues. J gave up 4 bases and V 4 bases, and 10 bases lay outside the gene matches. The CDR3 region has the DNA TGTGCCAGCAGCTACACACCGGGACAGATCACCGGGGAGCTGTTTTTT. Translating it yields CASSYTPGQITGELFF.

A few counts support this clonotype. The chain couples TRBV7-9 to TRBJ2-3; D remains ambiguous. This CDR3 region has 15 residues. Germline-derived CDR1 and CDR2 are SEHNR and FQNEAQ (reference sequence). The V end was cut by 0 bases, the J end by 2 bases, with 9 bases between. CDR3 sequence reads: CASSLAMGATDTQYF. In nucleotides, the CDR3 is TGTGCCAGCAGCTTAGCGATGGGTGCCACAGATACGCAGTATTTT.

This clonotype was seen repeatedly, ten times or more. The V and J genes are TRBV7-8 and TRBJ1-2; possible D gene TRBD1, 5 bases. V was pared by 5 bases and J by 0 bases, with 16 bases between. The CDR3 spans 16 residues. Germline CDR1 and CDR2: SGHVS and FQNEAQ. The CDR3 reads CASSPSGTGSNYGYTF. The CDR3 nucleotides are TGTGCCAGCAGCCCAAGTGGTACAGGTTCTAACTATGGCTACACCTTC.

This CDR3 is CASSSSGRAHTQYF. CDR3 coding DNA: TGTGCCAGCAGTTCCTCGGGTAGAGCACATACGCAGTATTTT. The gene calls are TRBV12-3 or TRBV12-4 and TRBJ2-3, with no clear D. This CDR3 region has 14 residues. V lost 4 bases and J 7 bases, leaving 15 bases between the germline ends.

The V gene is TRBV6-1, the J gene TRBJ1-5; no clear D. Per germline, CDR1 MNHNS and CDR2 SASEGT. There are 15 residues in the CDR3. V was pared by 0 bases and J by 2 bases, with 8 bases between. The CDR3 DNA follows: TGTGCCAGCAGTGAAGCTAAGATTGGCAATCAGCCCCAGCATTTT. It specifies CASSEAKIGNQPQHF.